The rows below give T cell receptor beta chains drawn from one sample of a study of cytomegalovirus exposure and HLA in healthy donors. Sequencing was performed with immunoSEQ multiplex PCR; in TCRdb, only in-frame clones are kept and a portion is missing. Of over 150,000 clones in the sample, roughly nine tenths were seen once. The sample was PBMCs. Source of these receptors: a girl in the first two years of life in good health and CMV-seronegative. The CDR3 runs from the conserved cysteine through the conserved F or W. Fields, in order: clone size, J gene, V gene, D gene, CDR3 DNA, CDR3 protein. A D gene is named only where the DNA matches it firmly. Size is stated for part of the rows, as once, few or many counts, or as a class when the clone is expanded.

>.|TRBJ1-4|TRBV25-1|TRBD1
TGTGCCAGCAGTGAATTGGGGGACAGAAGTGAAAAACTGTTTTTT
CASSELGDRSEKLFF
>.|TRBJ1-2|TRBV30|.
TGTGCCTGGAAGCCGGAGGGATTCGGTGGCTACACCTTC
CAWKPEGFGGYTF
>.|TRBJ2-7|TRBV25-1|TRBD2
TGTGCCAGCAGTGAAGTAGCGGGAGTCGTCGACGAGCAGTACTTC
CASSEVAGVVDEQYF
>.|TRBJ2-5|TRBV30|.
TGTGCCTGGGGACGGGACTCCGGAGGGACCCAGTACTTC
CAWGRDSGGTQYF
>once|TRBJ2-1|TRBV13|.
TGTGCCAGCAGCTTGGTAGCTCCGCCAAATGAGCAGTTCTTC
CASSLVAPPNEQFF
>.|TRBJ2-5|TRBV7-9|.
TGTGCCAGCAGTCTTCTCCAGACCCTTGGAGGAGAGACCCAGTACTTC
CASSLLQTLGGETQYF
>.|TRBJ1-5|TRBV19|.
TGTGCCAGTAGTATTCAGGGAATGAGCAATCAGCCCCAGCATTTT
CASSIQGMSNQPQHF
>.|TRBJ2-7|TRBV6-6|TRBD1
TGTGCCAGCAGTACCGGGACAGGGGCCTACGAGCAGTACTTC
CASSTGTGAYEQYF
>.|TRBJ2-2|TRBV12-5|TRBD1
TGTGCTAGTGGTTTGGCTCCCGCCGCCTTTACAGGGGGCCCTCGAGGCACCGGGGAGCTGTTTTTT
CASGLAPAAFTGGPRGTGELFF
>.|TRBJ1-2|TRBV11-2|.
TGTGCCAGCAGCTTAGCGGTATGGGGGGGGATTGACTATGGCTACACCTTC
CASSLAVWGGIDYGYTF
>.|TRBJ1-5|TRBV12-5|TRBD1
TGTGCTAGTGGTTTGGTCCCAGGGGGTTTGTGGAGCAATCAGCCCCAGCATTTT
CASGLVPGGLWSNQPQHF